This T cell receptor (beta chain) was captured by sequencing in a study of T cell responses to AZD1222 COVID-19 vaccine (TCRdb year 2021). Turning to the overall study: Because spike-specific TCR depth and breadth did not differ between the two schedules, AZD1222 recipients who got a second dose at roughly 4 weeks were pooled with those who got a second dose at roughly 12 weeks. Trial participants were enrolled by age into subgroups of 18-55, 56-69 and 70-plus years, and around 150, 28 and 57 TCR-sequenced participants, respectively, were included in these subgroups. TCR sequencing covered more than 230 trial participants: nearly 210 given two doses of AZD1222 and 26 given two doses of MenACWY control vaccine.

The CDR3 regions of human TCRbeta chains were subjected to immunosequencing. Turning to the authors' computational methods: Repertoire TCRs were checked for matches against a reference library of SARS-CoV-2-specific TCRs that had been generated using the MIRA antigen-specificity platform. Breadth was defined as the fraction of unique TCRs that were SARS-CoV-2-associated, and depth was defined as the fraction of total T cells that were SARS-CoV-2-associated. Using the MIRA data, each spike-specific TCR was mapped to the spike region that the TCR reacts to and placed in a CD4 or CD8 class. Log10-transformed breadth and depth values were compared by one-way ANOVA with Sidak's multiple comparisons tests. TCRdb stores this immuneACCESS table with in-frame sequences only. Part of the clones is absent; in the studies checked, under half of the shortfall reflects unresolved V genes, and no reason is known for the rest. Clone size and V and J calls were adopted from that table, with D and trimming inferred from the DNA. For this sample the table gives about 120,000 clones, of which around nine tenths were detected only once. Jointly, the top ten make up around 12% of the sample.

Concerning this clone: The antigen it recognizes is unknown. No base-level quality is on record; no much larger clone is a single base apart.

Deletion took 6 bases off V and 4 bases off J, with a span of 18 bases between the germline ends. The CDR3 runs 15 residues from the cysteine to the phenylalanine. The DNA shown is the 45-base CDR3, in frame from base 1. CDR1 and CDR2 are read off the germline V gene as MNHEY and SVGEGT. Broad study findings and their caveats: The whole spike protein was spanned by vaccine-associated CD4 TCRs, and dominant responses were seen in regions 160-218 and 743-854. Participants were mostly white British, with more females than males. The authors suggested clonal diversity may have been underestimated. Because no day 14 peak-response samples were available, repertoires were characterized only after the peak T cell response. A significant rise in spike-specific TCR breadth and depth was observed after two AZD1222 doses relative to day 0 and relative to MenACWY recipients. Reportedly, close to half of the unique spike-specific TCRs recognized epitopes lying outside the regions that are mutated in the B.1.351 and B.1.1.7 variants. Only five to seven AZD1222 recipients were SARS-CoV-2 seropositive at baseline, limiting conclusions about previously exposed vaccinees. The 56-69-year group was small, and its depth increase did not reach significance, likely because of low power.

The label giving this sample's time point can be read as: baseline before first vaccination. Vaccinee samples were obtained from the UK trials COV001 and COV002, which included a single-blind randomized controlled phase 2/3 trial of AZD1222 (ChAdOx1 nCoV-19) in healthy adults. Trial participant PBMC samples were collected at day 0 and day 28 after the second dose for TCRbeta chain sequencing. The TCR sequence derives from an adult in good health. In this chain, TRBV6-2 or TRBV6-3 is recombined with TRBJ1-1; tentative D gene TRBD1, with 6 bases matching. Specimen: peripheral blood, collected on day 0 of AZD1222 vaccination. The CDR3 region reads CASSPLGGWATEAFF. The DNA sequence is TGTGCCAGCAGCCCACTAGGGGGATGGGCCACTGAAGCTTTCTTT.